This T cell receptor (beta chain) was obtained from a study of blood T cell repertoires in COVID-19. Study at large: COVID-19 samples collected from the United States, Italy and Spain covered acute and convalescent phases. PBMCs, B-cell-depleted T cells, or T cells were the source of the cDNA or gDNA that made up the material.

J lost 3 bases, V lost 3 bases, and 4 bases had no gene match. Per germline, CDR1 SNHLY and CDR2 FYNNEI. This CDR3 contains 14 residues. Methods used by the authors: Estimation of nucleated cell counts was performed using reference gene primer amplification. TCRdb keeps only in-frame clones here, not all; method: immunoSEQ multiplex PCR. V and J calls plus clone size are reproduced from that table; the DNA served to infer D and trimming. The sample includes 250,000 or so clones, 80% to 95% of them seen just once. Sequenced sample: peripheral blood. The clonotype was recovered from a man aged 25-45 years with COVID-19, enrolled during active disease. The rearrangement uses TRBV2 and TRBJ2-7, with 8 bases aligning to TRBD1. The CDR3 is CASSDFGTGYEQYF. The CDR3 nucleotides read TGTGCCAGCAGTGATTTCGGGACAGGCTACGAGCAGTACTTC.